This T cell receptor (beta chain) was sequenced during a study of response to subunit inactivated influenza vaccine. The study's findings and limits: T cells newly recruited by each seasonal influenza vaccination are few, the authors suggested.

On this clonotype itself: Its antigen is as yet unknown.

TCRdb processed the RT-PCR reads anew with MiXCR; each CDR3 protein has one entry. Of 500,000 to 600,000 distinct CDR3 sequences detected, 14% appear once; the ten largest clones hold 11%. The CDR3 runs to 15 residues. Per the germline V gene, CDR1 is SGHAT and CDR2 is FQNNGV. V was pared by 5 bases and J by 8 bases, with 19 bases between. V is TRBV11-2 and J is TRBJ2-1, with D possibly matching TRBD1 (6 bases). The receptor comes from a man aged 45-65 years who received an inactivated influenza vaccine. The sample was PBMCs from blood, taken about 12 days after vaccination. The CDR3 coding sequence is TGTGCCAGCAGCCCCATAACAGGGAAGGGCCATGAGCAGTTCTTC. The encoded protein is CASSPITGKGHEQFF.